This T cell receptor (beta chain) was sequenced for a study of blood T cells in healthy people across ages (dated by TCRdb to about 2015). With respect to the entire study: Template switching captured roughly one uniquely barcoded TCR beta cDNA molecule per two T cells in model experiments. The donors were divided into four age groups: young (average around 16 years), middle-aged (almost 40), aged (62) and long-lived (about 79). To avoid experimental bias, donors of different ages were randomly spread across the sequencing lanes. Using deep sequencing normalized with unique cDNA molecular identifiers, the study measured how TCR beta repertoire diversity changes with age. Two additional independent replicas of 1 million unique cDNA reads from the same blood draw were analyzed for two donors (one aged 18 to 30 and one aged 80 or older). Results the study describes overall, beyond this receptor: Estimates of total diversity based on one million sequenced T cells were considered lower bounds and underestimates. Since profiling was done on bulk unsorted PBMCs, naive and antigen-experienced compartments could not be conclusively compared. There was a strong correlation between observed TCR beta diversity and the percentage of naive T cells measured by flow cytometry. As age increased, observed TCR beta diversity per million T cells dropped in a roughly linear way, and a significant reduction was already evident by age about 36. Compared with the aged group, more naive CD4+ T cells, fewer expanded clones and increased TCR diversity were shown by the long-lived group, suggesting age selection. Because donor CMV infection status was unknown, age-related changes in expanded clonotypes were potentially confounded.

As concerns this clonotype: This receptor's antigen is unknown. No clone much larger than this one lies a single base away; base qualities are absent.

Library preparation was by 5' RACE. Sequencing used an Illumina HiSeq 2500. The second PCR ran for roughly 7 to 11 cycles and used a J-beta primer mix along with a sample-barcoded 5' primer. Each TCR beta cDNA molecule received a unique molecular identifier from a template-switch 5' adaptor carrying 12 random nucleotides. At least 3 million CDR3-containing paired-end reads were obtained from each sample. First-strand cDNA was synthesized from all RNA with the Mint cDNA synthesis kit, primed by a TRBC-specific oligonucleotide. Following uracil-DNA glycosylase treatment, all cDNA underwent a first 18-cycle PCR with the universal primers M1SS and BC2_uni_R. Under the source paper's analysis protocol: Each sample was normalized by randomly selecting 1 million high-quality reads, each carrying a distinct molecular identifier. Instead of being binned into consensus sequences, reads that shared molecular identifiers were thrown out. MiTCR, set to a Q25 quality threshold and the strictest error-elimination algorithm, was used for CDR3 identification, clonotype clustering and error correction. Lower-bound total TCR beta diversity was estimated with a nonparametric unseen species model using Euler transformation. The public reads were reanalyzed by TCRdb: fastp trimming at Q25, MiXCR alignment, in-frame beta chains only. When rows share a CDR3 protein, they turn into one entry using the most common DNA and genes. These V and J calls are TCRdb output, not the study's own analysis. The sample data list 650,000 to 700,000 distinct CDR3 sequences, and 45% to 60% of these were observed just once. About 14% of the sample belongs to the ten largest clones.

The donors were a few dozen Caucasian individuals from Russia, aged 6 to 90 years, who were systemically healthy. About 10 milliliters of peripheral blood were drawn from each donor into EDTA-treated Vacutainer tubes. Ficoll-Paque density-gradient centrifugation was used to isolate PBMCs, with at least 7 million obtained per sample. Total RNA, at least 6 micrograms per sample, was extracted from PBMCs with Trizol reagent. The percentages of naive CD45RAhigh/CD27high T cells were determined by flow cytometry on a PBMC aliquot from every donor. The germline V end is reduced by 0 bases and the J end by 11 bases; junction bases left unmatched: 12. CDR1 and CDR2, looked up from the germline V gene (reference sequence), are SGHNT and YYREEE. Spanning cysteine to phenylalanine, the CDR3 consists of 15 amino acids. Of all the DNA, just the CDR3 is kept, 45 bases in frame from base 1.

What was sequenced was blood. The chain employs TRBV5-4 and TRBJ2-7; TRBD2 fits 9 bases in the junction. The TCR comes from a woman older than 75 in good health. DNA sequence: TGTGCCAGCAGCTTGGAGGGACTAGCAGGAAGACAGAAGTACTTC. Its translation reads: CASSLEGLAGRQKYF.